A single sample is the source of the 24 T cell receptor beta chains below, sequenced in a study of PD-1 blockade in classical Hodgkin lymphoma. The table came from immunoSEQ multiplex PCR; TCRdb's copy has only in-frame clones and leaves some out. The sample shows about 13,000 clones, around 80% of them seen only once. All trial patients relapsed after autologous stem cell transplantation. This specimen consisted of peripheral blood mononuclear cells (PBMCs), obtained at baseline. These receptor sequences come from a human donor with classical Hodgkin lymphoma.

The rearrangement uses TRBV5-1 and TRBJ1-1; possibly TRBD1 for D (5 bases). The V gene lost 5 bases and the J gene lost 0 bases, with 17 bases spanning the gap. The CDR3 spans 16 residues. CDR1 SGHRS and CDR2 YFSETQ come from the germline V gene. The CDR3 sequence is CASSFTTVRLNTEAFF. CDR3 bases: TGCGCCAGCAGTTTTACGACAGTGAGATTGAACACTGAAGCTTTCTTT.

This clone occurred a few times. V gene TRBV30 combines with J gene TRBJ2-7; D is unresolved. Germline CDR1 is GTSNPN and CDR2 is SVGIG (reference sequence). The V end was cut by 0 bases, the J end by 2 bases, with 17 bases between. The CDR3 consists of 16 residues. The CDR3 coding sequence is TGTGCCTGGAGTGTACCAAGCCTTCTTCGCGCCTACGAGCAGTACTTC. This sequence encodes CAWSVPSLLRAYEQYF.

This clone was detected only once. The rearrangement joins TRBV29-1 to TRBJ2-1; D possibly corresponds to TRBD2 (6 bases). Germline CDR1 and CDR2: SQVTM and ANQGSEA. The CDR3 covers 12 residues. V lost 4 bases to trimming and J lost 7 bases, with 11 bases between them. CDR3 protein: CSVVWRGNEQFF. As DNA, the CDR3 is TGCAGCGTTGTTTGGCGGGGAAATGAGCAGTTCTTC.

This clone was counted a single time. V is TRBV14 and J is TRBJ2-4; 11 nucleotides line up with TRBD1. The CDR3 runs 15 residues. CDR1 is SGHDN and CDR2 is FVKESK in the germline V gene. The V segment lost 4 bases and the J segment 7 bases; nucleotides outside the gene matches: 6. CDR3 nucleotide sequence: TGTGCCAGCAGCCTTGGGACAGGGGGTTGGAACATTCAGTACTTC. Translating gives CASSLGTGGWNIQYF.

V and J are TRBV14 and TRBJ2-7, with D unclear. This CDR3 comprises 14 residues. Germline V CDR1 and CDR2: SGHDN, FVKESK. Trimming shortened V by 4 bases and J by 0 bases, and 10 bases separated the two germline ends. CDR3 protein: CASSPRAFSYEQYF. CDR3 DNA: TGTGCCAGCAGCCCTCGGGCCTTCTCCTACGAGCAGTACTTC.

The V and J genes are TRBV5-4 and TRBJ2-2, with unresolved D. V lost 0 bases and J lost 5, with 5 bases in between. Germline V gene lookup returns CDR1 SGHNT and CDR2 YYREEE (reference sequence). The CDR3 spans 13 residues. The CDR3 region is CASSLVPTGELFF. DNA of the CDR3: TGTGCCAGCAGCTTGGTCCCGACCGGGGAGCTGTTTTTT. Full variable domain (outside the CDR3, taken from reference TRBV5-4 and TRBJ2-2): ETGVTQSPTHLIKTRGQQVTLRCSSQSGHNTVSWYQQALGQGPQFIFQYYREEENGRGNFPPRFSGLQFPNYSSELNVNALELDDSALYLCASSLVPTGELFFGEGSRLTVL.

The V call is TRBV7-8, the J call TRBJ2-7, with D perhaps TRBD1 (5 bases). Germline CDR1 is SGHVS and CDR2 is FQNEAQ. The CDR3 is 17 residues long. Between the trimmed V and J ends, which lost 4 bases and 1 base, there was a span of 20 bases. The CDR3 loop reads CASSSSSHRQSSYEQYF. CDR3 in DNA: TGTGCCAGCAGCTCCTCCTCGCACAGACAGTCGTCCTACGAGCAGTACTTC.

This clone was observed once. The genes are TRBV6-5 and TRBJ2-3; unclear D gene. Per the germline V gene, CDR1 is MNHEY and CDR2 is SVGAGI. This CDR3 contains 15 residues. V was cut by 6 bases and J by 2 bases, with 15 bases left in between. In nucleotides, the CDR3 is TGTGCCAGCAGCCTCAAAGACATATTCACAGATACGCAGTATTTT. Translated, it gives CASSLKDIFTDTQYF.

The chain uses TRBV9 and TRBJ2-3; perhaps D is TRBD1 or TRBD2 (5 bases each). V lost 3 bases and J lost 0, with 14 bases in between. The germline V gene encodes CDR1 SGDLS and CDR2 YYNGEE. The CDR3 runs 16 residues. For the CDR3, the DNA is TGTGCCAGCAGCGGAGGGGACGCCTATAGCACAGATACGCAGTATTTT. Its protein is CASSGGDAYSTDTQYF.

This clone was picked up a small number of times. J is TRBJ1-2 and V is TRBV7-9, with D possibly being TRBD1 (6 bases). The length of the CDR3 is 16 residues. Germline V CDR1 and CDR2: SEHNR, FQNEAQ (reference sequence). V was pared by 1 base and J by 4 bases, with 16 bases between. CDR3 sequence reads: CASSLGYREGSYGYTF. DNA for the CDR3: TGTGCCAGCAGCTTAGGTTACAGGGAGGGTAGCTATGGCTACACCTTC. The variable domain in full, completed from reference TRBV7-9 and TRBJ1-2, reads DTGVSQNPRHKITKRGQNVTFRCDPISEHNRLYWYRQTLGQGPEFLTYFQNEAQLEKSRLLSDRFSAERPKGSFSTLEIQRTEQGDSAMYLCASSLGYREGSYGYTFGSGTRLTVV.

This CDR3 is CASGRTGTPEAFF. The DNA of the CDR3 is TGTGCCAGCGGAAGGACCGGGACACCTGAAGCTTTCTTT. This chain uses TRBV6-5 with TRBJ1-1, with D perhaps TRBD1 (6 bases). The germline V gene encodes CDR1 MNHEY and CDR2 SVGAGI. V gave up 8 bases and J gave up 6 bases, with 16 bases separating them. The length of the CDR3 is 13 residues.

The chain has TRBV5-8 and TRBJ2-3; D is possibly TRBD2 (5 bases). The CDR3 extends over 15 amino acids. From germline, CDR1 is SGHTS and CDR2 YDEGEE. Trimming took 4 bases from V and 5 from J, leaving 17 bases between them. In DNA, the CDR3 is TGTGCCAGCAGCCCAAGCGGTGGAGTGGGAGATACGCAGTATTTT. Protein product: CASSPSGGVGDTQYF.

This clone is deemed large. The chain links TRBV7-9 to TRBJ2-1; D perhaps matches TRBD1 (5 bases). V lost 2 bases, J lost 6 bases, and 17 bases lay in between. CDR1 is SEHNR, CDR2 FQNEAQ, per germline (reference sequence). The CDR3 covers 16 residues. The CDR3 protein is CASSLSALGPGNEQFF. CDR3 DNA sequence: TGTGCCAGCAGCTTATCGGCGCTGGGGCCGGGCAATGAGCAGTTCTTC.

CDR3 region: CASSFRSPNEKLFF. The CDR3 region has the DNA TGTGCCAGCAGCTTTCGGTCCCCTAATGAAAAACTGTTTTTT. The chain has TRBV5-6 and TRBJ1-4; D not resolved. The CDR3 loop spans 14 amino acids. Germline assignment: CDR1 SGHDT and CDR2 YYEEEE. Trimming removed 2 bases from V and 3 bases from J, with 8 bases in between.

This clone was counted once. The chain links TRBV2 to TRBJ1-1; TRBD1 matches at 8 bases. This CDR3 has 14 amino acids. CDR1 is SNHLY and CDR2 is FYNNEI in the germline V gene. Trimming removed 8 bases from V and 3 bases from J; junction bases left unmatched: 8. The CDR3 region has the DNA TGTGCCAGCGTTAGACAGGGGAGTGACACTGAAGCTTTCTTT. It encodes CASVRQGSDTEAFF. The full variable domain, in which reference TRBV2 and TRBJ1-1 provide the parts outside the CDR3, is EPEVTQTPSHQVTQMGQEVILRCVPISNHLYFYWYRQILGQKVEFLVSFYNNEISEKSEIFDDQFSVERPDGSNFTLKIRSTKLEDSAMYFCASVRQGSDTEAFFGQGTRLTVV.

The chain links TRBV9 to TRBJ2-1, with 9 positions matching TRBD2. CDR3 length equals 20 residues. Germline trimming cut 0 bases from V and 9 bases from J; bases unmatched to any gene: 22. The germline gives CDR1 SGDLS, CDR2 YYNGEE. CDR3 bases: TGTGCCAGCAGCGTAGCCCCCCTAGGGCGGGAGGGCCCAAATCGTGGTGAGCAGTTCTTC. It yields the protein CASSVAPLGREGPNRGEQFF.

The gene calls are TRBV7-2 and TRBJ1-1, with 9 bases that match TRBD1. Germline V gene data show CDR1 as SGHTA and CDR2 as FQGNSA. CDR3 length: 17 amino acids. The V and J ends lost 5 bases and 4 bases, in that order; junction bases with no gene match: 14. The DNA of the CDR3 is TGTGCCAGCAGCCTATCCGGGACAGGGTGGAGGAGCACTGAAGCTTTCTTT. Its translation is CASSLSGTGWRSTEAFF.

This clone was seen only a few times. J is TRBJ2-1 and V is TRBV7-9; 8 nucleotides match TRBD1. Trimming at V came to 8 bases and at J to 4 bases, leaving 7 bases not matched to a gene. Germline V gene lookup returns CDR1 SEHNR and CDR2 FQNEAQ (reference sequence). There are 14 residues in the CDR3. The CDR3 loop reads CASLRTGIYNEQFF. CDR3 DNA sequence: TGTGCCAGCCTTCGGACAGGGATTTACAATGAGCAGTTCTTC.

The chain combines TRBV7-2 with TRBJ2-7; maybe TRBD1 (5 bases). Germline assignment: CDR1 SGHTA and CDR2 FQGNSA. Between the trimmed V and J ends, which lost 1 base and 11 bases, there was a span of 15 bases. This CDR3 has 13 residues. CDR3 coding DNA: TGTGCCAGCAGCTTAGGCGAAGGGCTAGGGGAGTACTTC. Translated, it gives CASSLGEGLGEYF.

This sequence joins TRBV7-2 and TRBJ2-7, with 10 bases matching TRBD2. This CDR3 has 17 residues. Germline V gene data show CDR1 as SGHTA and CDR2 as FQGNSA. The trim removed 2 bases at V and 6 bases at J, leaving 13 bases unmatched. The CDR3 coding sequence is TGTGCCAGCAGCTTAAGCGGGAGAGCGGGAGGGGTCCTCGAGCAGTACTTC. Its translation is CASSLSGRAGGVLEQYF.

This sequence joins TRBV27 and TRBJ1-5; no firm D call. V was shortened by 5 bases and J by 0 bases, with 11 bases between the two germline ends. This CDR3 region has 15 residues. Germline V gene data show CDR1 as MNHEY and CDR2 as SMNVEV (reference sequence). This chain's CDR3 is CASSPQPNSNQPQHF. The CDR3 nucleotides read TGTGCCAGCAGTCCTCAGCCCAATAGCAATCAGCCCCAGCATTTT.

V usage is TRBV2 and J usage is TRBJ2-2; a possible D gene is TRBD1 (6 bases). CDR3 size: 13 residues. The germline CDR1 and CDR2 sequences are SNHLY and FYNNEI. Trimming removed 8 bases from V and 3 bases from J, with 10 bases in between. CDR3 nucleotide sequence: TGTGCCAGCGGAACAGGGCACACCGGGGAGCTGTTTTTT. Its protein product is CASGTGHTGELFF. Filled out from reference TRBV2 and TRBJ2-2, the complete variable domain reads EPEVTQTPSHQVTQMGQEVILRCVPISNHLYFYWYRQILGQKVEFLVSFYNNEISEKSEIFDDQFSVERPDGSNFTLKIRSTKLEDSAMYFCASGTGHTGELFFGEGSRLTVL.

The V call is TRBV2, the J call TRBJ2-7; TRBD1 matches 7 bases. Germline V gene sequence: CDR1 SNHLY, CDR2 FYNNEI. The CDR3 runs 15 residues. With 1 base clipped from V and 3 bases from J, the junction kept 6 bases outside the gene matches. Here the CDR3 reads CASSEETGKYYEQYF. CDR3 in DNA: TGTGCCAGCAGTGAAGAGACAGGGAAGTACTACGAGCAGTACTTC.

This clone occurred once. The V and J genes are TRBV7-2 and TRBJ2-1; 15 nucleotides agree with TRBD2. The CDR3 consists of 17 residues. Germline lookup yields CDR1 SGHTA and CDR2 FQGNSA. V dropped 5 bases and J dropped 8; count of bases not matched to a gene: 10. For the CDR3, the DNA is TGTGCCAGCAGCCCTGGGACTAGCGGGAGGTTCTTCTATGAGCAGTTCTTC. Translating gives CASSPGTSGRFFYEQFF.